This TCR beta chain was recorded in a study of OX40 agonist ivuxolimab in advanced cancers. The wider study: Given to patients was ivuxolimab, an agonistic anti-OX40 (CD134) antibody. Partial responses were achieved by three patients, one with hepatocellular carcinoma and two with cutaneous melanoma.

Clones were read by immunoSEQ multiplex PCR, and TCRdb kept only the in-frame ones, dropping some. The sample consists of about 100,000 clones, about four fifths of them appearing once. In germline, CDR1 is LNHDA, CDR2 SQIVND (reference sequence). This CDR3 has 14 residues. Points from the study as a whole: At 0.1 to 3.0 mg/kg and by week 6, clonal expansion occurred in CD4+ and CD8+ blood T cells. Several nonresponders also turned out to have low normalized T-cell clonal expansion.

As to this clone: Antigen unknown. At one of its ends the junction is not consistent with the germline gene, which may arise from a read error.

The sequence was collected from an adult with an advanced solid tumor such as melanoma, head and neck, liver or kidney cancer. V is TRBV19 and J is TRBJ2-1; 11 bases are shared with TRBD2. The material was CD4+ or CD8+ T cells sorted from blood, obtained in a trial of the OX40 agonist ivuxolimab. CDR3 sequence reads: CASSPGLAGNGQFF. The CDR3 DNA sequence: TGTGCCAGTAGTCCCGGACTAGCGGGCAATGGGCAGTTCTTC. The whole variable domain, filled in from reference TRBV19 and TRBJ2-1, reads DGGITQSPKYLFRKEGQNVTLSCEQNLNHDAMYWYRQDPGQGLRLIYYSQIVNDFQKGDIAEGYSVSREKKESFPLTVTSAQKNPTAFYLCASSPGLAGNGQFFGPGTRLTVL.